A single sample is the source of the 2 T cell receptor beta chains below, sequenced in a study of T-cell memory formation after mild COVID-19. TCRdb reanalysed the 5' RACE reads using MiXCR and keeps one entry per CDR3 protein. The sample holds some 440,000 distinct CDR3 sequences; roughly 25% are singletons and the top ten take around 13%. Sequencing used PBMCs or a T cell subset sorted from them (not recorded which). These receptors were taken from an adult woman who had mild COVID-19 (a few samples of this study predate the infection). Cell type and time point are not known.

Only a few counts were recorded for this clonotype. V gene TRBV3-1 combines with J gene TRBJ2-2; D is possibly TRBD1 (6 bases). The CDR3 contains 14 residues. V was cut by 3 bases and J by 5 bases, with 10 bases left in between. In germline, CDR1 is LGHDT, CDR2 YNNKEL (reference sequence). CDR3 nucleotides: TGTGCCAGCAGCCACAGGGGCAGGACCGGGGAGCTGTTTTTT. Its translation: CASSHRGRTGELFF.

This clonotype turned up a few times. This chain connects TRBV12-3 or TRBV12-4 to TRBJ2-1; D is undetermined. This CDR3 is 14 amino acids long. Trimming removed 3 bases at V and 3 bases at J, with 9 bases between. CDR3 nucleotides: TGTGCCAGCAGTTTTCGGCAGCACTACAATGAGCAGTTCTTC. Translation gives CASSFRQHYNEQFF.